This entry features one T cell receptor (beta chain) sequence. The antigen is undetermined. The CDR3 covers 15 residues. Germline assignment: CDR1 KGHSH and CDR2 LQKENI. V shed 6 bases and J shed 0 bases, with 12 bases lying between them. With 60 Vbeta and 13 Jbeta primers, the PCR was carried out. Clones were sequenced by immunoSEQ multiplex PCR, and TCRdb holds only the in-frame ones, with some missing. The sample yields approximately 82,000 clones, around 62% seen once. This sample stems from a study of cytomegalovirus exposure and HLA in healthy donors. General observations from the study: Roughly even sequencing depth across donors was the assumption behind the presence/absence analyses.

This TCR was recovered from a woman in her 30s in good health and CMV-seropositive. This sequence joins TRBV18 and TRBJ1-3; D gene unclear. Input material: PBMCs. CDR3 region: CASSEEGFSGNTIYF. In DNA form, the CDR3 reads TGTGCCAGCTCCGAAGAGGGATTCTCTGGAAACACCATATATTTT.